This T cell receptor (beta chain) derives from a study of PD-1 blockade in classical Hodgkin lymphoma. Study details: Each patient was given nivolumab 3 mg/kg through a vein every 2 weeks.

All trial patients relapsed after autologous stem cell transplantation. Relapsed/refractory classical Hodgkin lymphoma patients had complete, partial or progressive responses. Broader study findings: Before treatment, TCR diversity in newly diagnosed patients was reportedly lower than in healthy donors.

CDR1 is MRHNA, CDR2 SNTAGT, per germline. V was pared by 5 bases and J by 11 bases, with 18 bases between. This CDR3 contains 14 residues. The method was immunoSEQ multiplex PCR; TCRdb's version includes in-frame clones alone and lacks a portion of them. The sample carries 100,000 to 120,000 clones, roughly nine tenths recorded once. This clone was seen just once. Its antigen is undetermined. The receptor's source is a human donor with classical Hodgkin lymphoma. The sequencing used peripheral blood mononuclear cells (PBMCs), collected before the second cycle of nivolumab. The V and J genes are TRBV6-4 and TRBJ2-2; unclear D gene. This chain's CDR3 is CASSFDSPPSELFF. The CDR3 DNA follows: TGTGCCAGCAGTTTCGACTCTCCACCGAGCGAGCTGTTTTTT.